This is a list of T cell receptor beta chains from one sample in a study of blood T cell repertoires in COVID-19. Profiling relied on immunoSEQ multiplex PCR, and the TCRdb table lists in-frame clones only, not all of them. The data contain 200,000 to 300,000 clones, 70% to 75% of them singletons. Sequencing was carried out using peripheral blood. These receptor sequences come from a woman of 80 years or more with acute or convalescent COVID-19. The CDR3 runs from the conserved cysteine through the conserved F or W. D genes are given only for firm matches. Part of the rows lack a size; the others show once, few, many or a class for expanded clones.

V,J,size,D,DNA,CDR3
TRBV3-1/TRBV3-2,TRBJ2-1,NA,TRBD2,TGTGCCAGCAGAGCTAGCGGGAGGGCCCCCTACAATGAGCAGTTCTTC,CASRASGRAPYNEQFF
TRBV19,TRBJ2-7,NA,NA,TGTGCCAGTAGTATCGGTCCGTCCGAGCAGTACTTC,CASSIGPSEQYF
TRBV2,TRBJ2-5,NA,NA,TGTGCCAGCAGGCCAGGGAGCGCCGGGGGCCAAGAGACCCAGTACTTC,CASRPGSAGGQETQYF
TRBV27,TRBJ2-7,NA,TRBD1,TGTGCCAGCAGTACCTCGGACAGGGGCTACGAGCAGTACTTC,CASSTSDRGYEQYF
TRBV6-2/TRBV6-3,TRBJ2-7,NA,TRBD1,TGTGCCAGCAGTTACGGAACAGGGGGCTACGAGCAGTACTTC,CASSYGTGGYEQYF
TRBV5-1,TRBJ1-2,NA,NA,TGCGCCAGCAGCGCGCACAGATACGGTAACTATGGCTACACCTTC,CASSAHRYGNYGYTF
TRBV5-1,TRBJ1-2,NA,NA,TGCGCCAGCAGCTTGCAACAGGACTATGGCTACACCTTC,CASSLQQDYGYTF
TRBV3-1/TRBV3-2,TRBJ1-4,NA,NA,TGTGCCAGCAGCCAGTACACCACAACTAATGAAAAACTGTTTTTT,CASSQYTTTNEKLFF
TRBV11-2,TRBJ2-2,few,TRBD1,TGTGCCAGCAGCCGCCGTTGGACAGGGGGGATCACCGGGGAGCTGTTTTTT,CASSRRWTGGITGELFF
TRBV3-1/TRBV3-2,TRBJ1-1,NA,NA,TGTGCCAGCAGCCAAGGGGGCGCCGGGCACACTGAAGCTTTCTTT,CASSQGGAGHTEAFF
TRBV3-1/TRBV3-2,TRBJ2-6,NA,TRBD1,TGTGCCAGCAGCCCAGGGGGCAATGGGGCCAACGTCCTGACTTTC,CASSPGGNGANVLTF
TRBV5-1,TRBJ2-5,NA,NA,TGCGCCAGCAGCTTGGTAGATCAAGAGACCCAGTACTTC,CASSLVDQETQYF
TRBV2,TRBJ1-5,NA,TRBD1,TGTGCCAGCAGCGAACGGGGAGGACAGGGGTTGGGCAATCAGCCCCAGCATTTT,CASSERGGQGLGNQPQHF
TRBV6-2/TRBV6-3,TRBJ2-1,NA,NA,TGTGCCAGCAGTCCCCCAGGGTTGGGCCTTAACAATGAGCAGTTCTTC,CASSPPGLGLNNEQFF
TRBV7-9,TRBJ1-4,NA,TRBD1,TGTGCCAGCAGCTTAGAAGGGACAGGTCGCCGAAAACTGTTTTTT,CASSLEGTGRRKLFF
TRBV11-2,TRBJ2-1,NA,TRBD2,TGTGCCAGCAGCTTGGGCGGGTTGGGACTAGCCAACTACAATGAGCAGTTCTTC,CASSLGGLGLANYNEQFF
TRBV6-2/TRBV6-3,TRBJ2-7,NA,TRBD1,TGTGCCAGCAGTTTAAGGAAATCCGGGACAGGGACGGGGGAGCAGTACTTC,CASSLRKSGTGTGEQYF
TRBV5-6,TRBJ1-1,NA,TRBD1,TGTGCCAGCAGCCTGGACAGGGGGAAAATGAACACTGAAGCTTTCTTT,CASSLDRGKMNTEAFF
TRBV2,TRBJ1-1,NA,NA,TGTGCCAGCCAAACAGAGACGAACACTGAAGCTTTCTTT,CASQTETNTEAFF
TRBV3-1/TRBV3-2,TRBJ2-7,NA,TRBD1,TGTGCCAGCAGCCGACAGGGGTCGACCTACGAGCAGTACTTC,CASSRQGSTYEQYF
TRBV7-2,TRBJ2-5,NA,TRBD2,TGTGCCAGCAGCCCCGCTCCTTTTGGACTAGCGCCCGAAGAGACCCAGTACTTC,CASSPAPFGLAPEETQYF
TRBV18,TRBJ1-4,NA,NA,TGTGCCAGCTCACCACGGCAGGGAAAACTGTTTTTT,CASSPRQGKLFF
TRBV3-1/TRBV3-2,TRBJ1-4,NA,NA,TGTGCCAGCAGCCTAGTTCCTACAGGCGGAAGAGGAGAAAAACTGTTTTTT,CASSLVPTGGRGEKLFF
TRBV29-1,TRBJ1-1,NA,NA,TGCAGCGCGCAGACAGGTCTTAACACTGAAGCTTTCTTT,CSAQTGLNTEAFF
TRBV14,TRBJ2-3,NA,NA,TGTGCCAGCAGCCAAGTCGGCGCCCCTCTCCGGGGACAGTATTTT,CASSQVGAPLRGQYF
TRBV11-2,TRBJ2-7,NA,NA,TGTGCCAGCAGCTTAGATAGGGGGAGTTCCTACGAGCAGTACTTC,CASSLDRGSSYEQYF
TRBV10-3,TRBJ2-6,NA,NA,TGTGCCATCAGTGAAGCCGGGTTAGTGGCCAACGTCCTGACTTTC,CAISEAGLVANVLTF
TRBV5-1,TRBJ1-6,NA,TRBD1,TGCGCCAGCAACTCCGGGACAGGGGGTTCACCCCTCCACTTT,CASNSGTGGSPLHF
TRBV19,TRBJ1-5,NA,TRBD1,TGTGCCAGTAGTACGGACAGGGGGCAGGGTCAGCCCCAGCATTTT,CASSTDRGQGQPQHF
TRBV10-3,TRBJ2-1,NA,NA,TGTGCCATCAGTGAGCAGGGGGGAGGACGGTACAATGAGCAGTTCTTC,CAISEQGGGRYNEQFF
TRBV6-1,TRBJ1-2,few,NA,TGTGCCAGCAGACCACAGGGTGGGGGCTACACCTTC,CASRPQGGGYTF
TRBV7-9,TRBJ1-4,NA,TRBD1,TGTGCCAGCAGCTTAACCGGGACAGCTGAAAAACTGTTTTTT,CASSLTGTAEKLFF
TRBV28,TRBJ1-4,few,NA,TGTGCCAGCAGTCCACTATTGTCGAGGCCCGCCGAAAAACTGTTTTTT,CASSPLLSRPAEKLFF
TRBV3-1/TRBV3-2,TRBJ1-5,once,NA,TGTGCCAGCAGCCAAGGAAACCCCGTATCAGGTCAGCCCCAGCATTTT,CASSQGNPVSGQPQHF
TRBV5-3,TRBJ1-5,NA,TRBD1,TGTGCCCCAGGCGGGACAGGGGATCAGCCCCAGCATTTT,CAPGGTGDQPQHF
TRBV5-1,TRBJ2-5,NA,TRBD1,TGCGCCAGCAGCTTGGCTGGGACAGGGGGGCAAGAGACCCAGTACTTC,CASSLAGTGGQETQYF
TRBV5-1,TRBJ2-7,NA,NA,TGCGCCAGCAGTGATGGGACATCCGGCTACGAGCAGTACTTC,CASSDGTSGYEQYF
TRBV19,TRBJ2-2,few,NA,TGTGCCAGTAGTATTTCGGTCTTAGCGAACACCGGGGAGCTGTTTTTT,CASSISVLANTGELFF
TRBV7-6,TRBJ1-4,few,TRBD1,TGTGCCAGCAGCTCCACACCCTCCCGGACAGGGACGAAACTGTTTTTT,CASSSTPSRTGTKLFF
TRBV12-3/TRBV12-4,TRBJ1-1,NA,NA,TGTGCCAGCAGTTCCAGGGTTTCCACTGAAGCTTTCTTT,CASSSRVSTEAFF
TRBV7-2,TRBJ1-4,NA,NA,TGTGCCAGCAGCTTAGATGGCTTGGTGAGGGTACGGGGTGAAAAACTGTTTTTT,CASSLDGLVRVRGEKLFF
TRBV5-1,TRBJ2-3,NA,TRBD1,TGCGCCAGCAGCTTGGCCGGGACAGCCTCAACAGATACGCAGTATTTT,CASSLAGTASTDTQYF
TRBV4-1,TRBJ2-1,NA,TRBD2,TGCGCCAGCAGCCTCGGGACTAGCGGGTACGACAATGAGCAGTTCTTC,CASSLGTSGYDNEQFF
TRBV7-2,TRBJ2-3,NA,NA,TGTGCCAGCAGCTTACGGGATTTCACAGATACGCAGTATTTT,CASSLRDFTDTQYF
TRBV7-9,TRBJ2-1,NA,NA,TGTGCCAGCACGGTTAGCTATAATGAGCAGTTCTTC,CASTVSYNEQFF
TRBV4-1,TRBJ2-5,NA,NA,TGCGCCAGCAGCCAAGAATTAGGAGACAGGCGTTTTGGGACCCAGTACTTC,CASSQELGDRRFGTQYF
TRBV6-5,TRBJ2-1,NA,NA,TGTGCCAGCAACTTCCCAGGGTACAATGAGCAGTTCTTC,CASNFPGYNEQFF
TRBV9,TRBJ2-1,once,NA,TGTGCCAGCAGCGTAATGTCGGGGATGGCGCTGGGGGAGCAGTTCTTC,CASSVMSGMALGEQFF
TRBV5-4,TRBJ2-3,NA,TRBD1,TGTGCCAGCAGTCCCCCGGGACAGGCCACAGATACGCAGTATTTT,CASSPPGQATDTQYF